A few counts support the clone carrying this TCR beta chain. The record originates from a study of CD8 T cells in ankylosing spondylitis. TCRdb re-called the 5' RACE reads with MiXCR, one entry per CDR3 protein. The sample includes around 320,000 distinct CDR3 sequences, less than 25% of them seen just once. The germline CDR1 and CDR2 sequences are LNHNV and YYDKDF (reference sequence). With V trimmed by 3 bases and J by 7 bases, 3 bases remained unmatched. CDR3 length: 14 residues. J is TRBJ2-1 and V is TRBV15; 10 bases agree with TRBD2. The sequenced material came from blood, either unsorted or a sorted T cell fraction (not recorded which). The sequence came from a female donor with ankylosing spondylitis or in good health (not recorded which). CDR3 nucleotides: TGTGCCACCAGCAGGGGGACTAGCGTTAATGAGCAGTTCTTC. This sequence encodes CATSRGTSVNEQFF.